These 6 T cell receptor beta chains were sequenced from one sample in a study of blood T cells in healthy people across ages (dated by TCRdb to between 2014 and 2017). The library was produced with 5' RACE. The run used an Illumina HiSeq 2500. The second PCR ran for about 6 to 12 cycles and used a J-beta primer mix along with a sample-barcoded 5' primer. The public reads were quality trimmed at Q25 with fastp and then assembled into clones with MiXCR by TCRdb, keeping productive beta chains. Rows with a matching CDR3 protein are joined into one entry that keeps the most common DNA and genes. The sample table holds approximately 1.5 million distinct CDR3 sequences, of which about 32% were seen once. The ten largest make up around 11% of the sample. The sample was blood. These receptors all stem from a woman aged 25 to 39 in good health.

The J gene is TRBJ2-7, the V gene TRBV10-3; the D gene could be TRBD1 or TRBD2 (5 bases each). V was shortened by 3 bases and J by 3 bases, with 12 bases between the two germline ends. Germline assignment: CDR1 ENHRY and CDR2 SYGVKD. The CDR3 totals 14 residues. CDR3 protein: CAISDGTYLYEQYF. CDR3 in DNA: TGTGCCATCAGTGATGGGACCTACCTCTACGAGCAGTACTTC.

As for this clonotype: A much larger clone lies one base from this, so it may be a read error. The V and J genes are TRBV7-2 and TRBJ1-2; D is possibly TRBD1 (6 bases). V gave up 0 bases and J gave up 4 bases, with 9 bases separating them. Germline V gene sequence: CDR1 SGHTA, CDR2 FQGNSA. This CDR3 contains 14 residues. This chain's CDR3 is CASSLALRGYGYTF. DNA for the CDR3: TGTGCCAGCAGCTTAGCGCTCAGGGGCTATGGCTACACCTTC.

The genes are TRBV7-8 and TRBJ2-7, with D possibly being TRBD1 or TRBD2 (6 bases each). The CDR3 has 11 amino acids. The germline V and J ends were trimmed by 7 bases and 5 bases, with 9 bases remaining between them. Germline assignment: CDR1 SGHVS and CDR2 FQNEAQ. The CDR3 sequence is CASTGAHEQYF. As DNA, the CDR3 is TGTGCCAGCACGGGGGCCCACGAGCAGTACTTC.

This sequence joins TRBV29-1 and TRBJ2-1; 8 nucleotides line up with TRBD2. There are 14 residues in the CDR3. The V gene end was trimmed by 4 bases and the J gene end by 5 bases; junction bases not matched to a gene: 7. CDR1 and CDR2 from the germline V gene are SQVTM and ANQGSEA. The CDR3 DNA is TGCAGCGTTGCCCGGGGACTAGGACACAATGAGCAGTTCTTC. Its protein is CSVARGLGHNEQFF.

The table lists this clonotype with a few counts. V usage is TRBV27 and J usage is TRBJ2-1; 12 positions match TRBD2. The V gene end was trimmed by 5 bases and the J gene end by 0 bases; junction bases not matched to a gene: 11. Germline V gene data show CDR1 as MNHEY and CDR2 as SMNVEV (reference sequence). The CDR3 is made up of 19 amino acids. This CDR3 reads CASSRLGLAGLSSYNEQFF. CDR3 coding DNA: TGTGCCAGCAGTCGCCTGGGACTAGCGGGTCTTAGCTCCTACAATGAGCAGTTCTTC.

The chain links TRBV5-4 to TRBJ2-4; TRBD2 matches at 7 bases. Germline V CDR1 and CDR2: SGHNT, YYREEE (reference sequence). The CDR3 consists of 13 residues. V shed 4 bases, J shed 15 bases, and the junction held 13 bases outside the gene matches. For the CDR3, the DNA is TGTGCCAGCAGCCAAGCCGGGAGGCAGGGCATGTACTTC. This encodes CASSQAGRQGMYF.